The next 11 T cell receptor beta chains were all read from a single sample in a study of shared clonotypes between healthy human individuals. Profiled with immunoSEQ multiplex PCR; TCRdb holds only in-frame clones, not every one. The repertoire holds around 1.9 million clones, with 90% to 95% as singletons. The naive CD8 fraction comprised CD45RO-negative cells positively selected for CCR7 and excluded terminally differentiated effector memory CD45RA+ cells. The specimen was naive CD8+ T cells from PBMCs. The receptors originated from a man aged 18 to 30 in good health. Some clones in this sample may be carry-over from other donors' samples.

This clone was observed a single time. J is TRBJ2-1 and V is TRBV5-3; 9 bases line up with TRBD2. TRBV5-3 is marked as an open reading frame, function uncertain. The CDR3 is 16 residues long. With V trimmed by 2 bases and J by 8 bases, 11 bases remained unmatched. Here the CDR3 reads CARSFKLAGAGDEQFF. In DNA form, the CDR3 reads TGTGCCAGAAGCTTCAAATTAGCGGGAGCGGGAGATGAGCAGTTCTTC.

This CDR3 is CASTVGSGANVLTF. DNA for the CDR3: TGTGCCAGTACGGTGGGGTCTGGGGCCAACGTCCTGACTTTC. The V and J genes are TRBV19 and TRBJ2-6; no clear D. CDR1 and CDR2 from the germline V gene are LNHDA and SQIVND (reference sequence). The CDR3 loop spans 14 amino acids. V gave up 7 bases and J gave up 1 base, with 8 bases separating them.

The CDR3 loop reads CSVDDGLNTEAFF. CDR3 bases: TGCAGCGTTGACGATGGATTGAACACTGAAGCTTTCTTT. The chain is built from TRBV29-1 and TRBJ1-1, with D uncertain. CDR1 is SQVTM, CDR2 ANQGSEA, per germline. CDR3 length: 13 residues. V was shortened by 3 bases and J by 0 bases, with 8 bases between the two germline ends.

This clone was seen only once. The chain uses TRBV13 and TRBJ2-3, with 11 positions matching TRBD2. In germline, CDR1 is PRHDT, CDR2 FYEKMQ (reference sequence). The CDR3 has 15 residues. V lost 7 bases and J lost 4; bases outside the gene matches: 7. The CDR3, as DNA: TGTGCCAGCACCACACTAGCGGGAGTACCAGATACGCAGTATTTT. Translated: CASTTLAGVPDTQYF.

A word on this clone: Other DNA sequences in the sample encode the same CDR3. V and J are TRBV2 and TRBJ2-1, with TRBD2 identical over 8 bases. CDR1 is SNHLY and CDR2 is FYNNEI in the germline V gene. The CDR3 runs 16 residues. Trimming at V came to 3 bases and at J to 0 bases, leaving 4 bases not matched to a gene. As DNA, the CDR3 is TGTGCCAGCAGTGAGAGGGCGGGAGGCTCCTACAATGAGCAGTTCTTC. Amino acids: CASSERAGGSYNEQFF.

This chain links TRBV4-2 with TRBJ1-2; no reliable D call. Germline values: CDR1 LGHNA, CDR2 YNFKEQ. Trimming shortened V by 1 base and J by 6 bases, and 18 bases separated the two germline ends. This CDR3 comprises 16 residues. CDR3 in amino acids: CASSQAHLVGDNGYTF. The DNA of the CDR3 is TGTGCCAGCAGCCAAGCTCATTTGGTTGGAGATAATGGCTACACCTTC.

The V and J genes are TRBV6-5 and TRBJ2-1; 12 positions match TRBD2. The V segment lost 4 bases and the J segment 10 bases; nucleotides outside the gene matches: 8. The CDR3 sequence is 15 residues long. Germline V gives CDR1 MNHEY, CDR2 SVGAGI. CDR3 amino acids: CASSLGTSGGTEQFF. Here the CDR3 DNA reads TGTGCCAGCAGTTTAGGAACTAGCGGGGGGACGGAGCAGTTCTTC.

V and J are TRBV7-9 and TRBJ2-4; D possibly corresponds to TRBD2 (5 bases). The germline CDR1 and CDR2 sequences are SEHNR and FQNEAQ (reference sequence). Trimming stripped 2 bases from V and 5 bases from J, with 10 bases between. This CDR3 spans 14 amino acids. CDR3 sequence reads: CASSLSGIENIQYF. CDR3 coding DNA: TGTGCCAGCAGCTTATCGGGAATAGAAAACATTCAGTACTTC.

The chain is built from TRBV7-9 and TRBJ2-3; TRBD2 aligns across 13 bases. This CDR3 spans 17 amino acids. V shed 5 bases and J 2 bases; nucleotides not matched to a gene: 7. CDR1 and CDR2 from the germline V gene are SEHNR and FQNEAQ (reference sequence). The CDR3: CASSPRTSGRITDTQYF. The CDR3 DNA is TGTGCCAGCAGCCCTAGGACTAGCGGGAGAATCACAGATACGCAGTATTTT.

As regards this clone: The same CDR3 arises from other DNA sequences in this sample as well. V usage is TRBV6-5 and J usage is TRBJ1-1; TRBD1 is a possible D gene (5 bases). V lost 0 bases and J lost 4, with 9 bases in between. CDR3 size: 14 residues. CDR1 MNHEY and CDR2 SVGAGI come from the germline V gene. The CDR3, as DNA: TGTGCCAGCAGTTACTCGGGGCGCGGCACTGAAGCTTTCTTT. Protein product: CASSYSGRGTEAFF.

This clone was counted once. The same CDR3 can be traced to other DNA sequences in this sample. This chain joins TRBV28 and TRBJ2-1; D perhaps matches TRBD2 (5 bases). Germline CDR1 MDHEN, CDR2 SYDVKM. This CDR3 comprises 14 residues. The ends were cut back, 2 bases at V and 5 bases at J, with 10 bases in the middle. The CDR3 loop is CASSLLALNNEQFF. The CDR3, as DNA: TGTGCCAGCAGTTTACTAGCCCTAAACAATGAGCAGTTCTTC.